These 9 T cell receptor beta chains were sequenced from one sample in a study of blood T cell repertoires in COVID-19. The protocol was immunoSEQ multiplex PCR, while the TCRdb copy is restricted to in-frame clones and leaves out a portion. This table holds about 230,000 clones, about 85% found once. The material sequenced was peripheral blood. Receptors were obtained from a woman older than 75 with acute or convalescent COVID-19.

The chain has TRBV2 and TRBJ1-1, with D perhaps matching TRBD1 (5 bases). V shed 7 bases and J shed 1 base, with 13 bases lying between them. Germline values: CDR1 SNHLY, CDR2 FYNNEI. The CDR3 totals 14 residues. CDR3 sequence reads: CASTPFQGNTEAFF. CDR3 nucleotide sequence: TGTGCCAGCACCCCCTTCCAGGGGAACACTGAAGCTTTCTTT.

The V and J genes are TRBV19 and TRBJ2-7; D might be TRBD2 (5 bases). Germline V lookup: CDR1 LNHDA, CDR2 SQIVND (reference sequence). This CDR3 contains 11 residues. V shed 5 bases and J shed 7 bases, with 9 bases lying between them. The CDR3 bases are TGTGCCAGTAGTCAAAGAGGGGAGCAGTACTTC. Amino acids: CASSQRGEQYF.

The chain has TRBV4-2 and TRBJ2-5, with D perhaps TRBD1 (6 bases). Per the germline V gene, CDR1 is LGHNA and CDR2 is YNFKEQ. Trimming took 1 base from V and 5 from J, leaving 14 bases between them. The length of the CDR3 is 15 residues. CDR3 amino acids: CASSQGQGRRETQYF. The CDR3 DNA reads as TGTGCCAGCAGCCAAGGTCAGGGGCGTCGGGAGACCCAGTACTTC.

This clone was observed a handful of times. CDR3 sequence (DNA): TGTGCCAGCAGCTCTAGCACAGATACGCAGTATTTT. Protein sequence: CASSSSTDTQYF. The chain couples TRBV5-6 to TRBJ2-3, with unresolved D. Germline-derived CDR1 and CDR2 are SGHDT and YYEEEE. The CDR3 is 12 residues long. V shed 3 bases and J shed 0 bases, with 2 bases lying between them. Full variable domain (rest looked up from reference TRBV5-6 and TRBJ2-3): DAGVTQSPTHLIKTRGQQVTLRCSPKSGHDTVSWYQQALGQGPQFIFQYYEEEERQRGNFPDRFSGHQFPNYSSELNVNALLLGDSALYLCASSSSTDTQYFGPGTRLTVL.

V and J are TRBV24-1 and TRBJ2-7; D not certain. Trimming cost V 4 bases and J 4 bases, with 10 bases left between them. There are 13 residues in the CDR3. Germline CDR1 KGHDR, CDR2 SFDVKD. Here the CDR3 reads CATSEAGKYEQYF. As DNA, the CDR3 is TGTGCCACCAGTGAGGCTGGCAAATACGAGCAGTACTTC.

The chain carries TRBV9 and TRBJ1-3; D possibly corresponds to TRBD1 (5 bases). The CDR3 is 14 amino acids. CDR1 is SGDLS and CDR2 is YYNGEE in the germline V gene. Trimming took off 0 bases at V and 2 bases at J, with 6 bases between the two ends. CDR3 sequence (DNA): TGTGCCAGCAGCGTAGAGACAGCTGGAAACACCATATATTTT. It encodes CASSVETAGNTIYF.

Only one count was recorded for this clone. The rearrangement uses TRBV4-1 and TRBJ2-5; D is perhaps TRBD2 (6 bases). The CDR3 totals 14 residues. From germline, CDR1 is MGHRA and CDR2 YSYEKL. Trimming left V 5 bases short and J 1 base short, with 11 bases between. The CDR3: CASSVTGSQETQYF. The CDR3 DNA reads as TGCGCCAGCAGCGTTACCGGGAGCCAAGAGACCCAGTACTTC.

CDR3 in amino acids: CASSVASGGLSSYNEQFF. Here the CDR3 DNA reads TGTGCCAGCAGCGTAGCCAGCGGGGGGCTAAGCTCCTACAATGAGCAGTTCTTC. The chain couples TRBV9 to TRBJ2-1; 9 bases match TRBD2. CDR1 SGDLS and CDR2 YYNGEE come from the germline V gene. The CDR3 runs 18 residues. The junction had 7 bases not matched to a gene; V was cut back by 0 bases and J by 0 bases. Supplemented by reference TRBV9 and TRBJ2-1, the full variable domain reads DSGVTQTPKHLITATGQRVTLRCSPRSGDLSVYWYQQSLDQGLQFLIQYYNGEERAKGNILERFSAQQFPDLHSELNLSSLELGDSALYFCASSVASGGLSSYNEQFFGPGTRLTVL.

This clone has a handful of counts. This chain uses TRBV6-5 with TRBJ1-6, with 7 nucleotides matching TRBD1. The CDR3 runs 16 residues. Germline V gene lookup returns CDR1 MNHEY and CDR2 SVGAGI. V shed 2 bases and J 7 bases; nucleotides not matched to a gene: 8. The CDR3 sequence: CASSYSLRGLNSPLHF. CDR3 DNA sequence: TGTGCCAGCAGTTACAGTTTGAGGGGGCTGAATTCACCCCTCCACTTT.